These 12 T cell receptor beta chains were all obtained from the same sample, sequenced in a study of response to subunit inactivated influenza vaccine. TCRdb re-analysed the RT-PCR reads in MiXCR, keeping a single row per CDR3 protein. The table shows about 570,000 distinct CDR3 sequences, with roughly 10% occurring only once. These sequences were also reported in another study, on T cells expressing NK-cell markers. That source notes: Beta-chain TCR cDNA was generated via 5'RACE template switching with UMIs.

This specimen consisted of PBMCs from blood, obtained on the day of vaccination. The receptors come from a man aged 50 to 59 who received an inactivated influenza vaccine.

In this sample, this clonotype turned up a few times. This chain uses TRBV19 with TRBJ2-1, with 13 positions matching TRBD2. This CDR3 comprises 15 residues. Germline V gene data show CDR1 as LNHDA and CDR2 as SQIVND (reference sequence). The V segment lost 4 bases and the J segment 7 bases; nucleotides outside the gene matches: 4. The CDR3 protein is CASSSWTSGRNEQFF. In DNA, the CDR3 is TGTGCCAGTAGTAGCTGGACTAGCGGGAGAAATGAGCAGTTCTTC.

The table lists this clonotype with a few counts. V usage is TRBV12-3 or TRBV12-4 and J usage is TRBJ1-5; the D gene is possibly TRBD1 (5 bases). The CDR3 has 15 amino acids. V was pared by 1 base and J by 3 bases, with 10 bases between. CDR3 coding DNA: TGTGCCAGCAGTTTAGGGCAGGGATACAATCAGCCCCAGCATTTT. The encoded protein is CASSLGQGYNQPQHF.

There are many counts of this clonotype. The V call is TRBV6-1, the J call TRBJ1-1, with a possible D match to TRBD1 (5 bases). Germline V gene data show CDR1 as MNHNS and CDR2 as SASEGT. The CDR3 loop spans 13 amino acids. With 1 base removed from V and 5 bases from J, the gap between germline ends came to 8 bases. CDR3 protein: CASSEVGGTEAFF. In DNA form, the CDR3 reads TGTGCCAGCAGTGAAGTCGGGGGAACTGAAGCTTTCTTT.

The rearrangement joins TRBV2 to TRBJ2-1, with D perhaps TRBD1 (5 bases). Germline V gene sequence: CDR1 SNHLY, CDR2 FYNNEI. V lost 6 bases to trimming and J lost 0 bases, with 12 bases between them. The CDR3 is 15 amino acids. The CDR3 DNA reads TGTGCCAGCAGGGCAGGGCGTAGCTCCTACAATGAGCAGTTCTTC. It translates to CASRAGRSSYNEQFF.

This clonotype was counted only a few times. The rearrangement joins TRBV5-1 to TRBJ2-5; no definite D call. Germline V lookup: CDR1 SGHRS, CDR2 YFSETQ. With 0 bases removed from V and 3 bases from J, the gap between germline ends came to 9 bases. The CDR3 extends over 14 amino acids. The CDR3 here is CASSLVGSEETQYF. The CDR3 DNA follows: TGCGCCAGCAGCTTGGTAGGTTCAGAAGAGACCCAGTACTTC.

This clonotype has a handful of counts. CDR3 region: CASSYSSGEGYTF. The CDR3 coding sequence is TGTGCCAGCAGTTACTCGTCAGGGGAGGGCTACACCTTC. This sequence joins TRBV6-6 and TRBJ1-2, with D maybe TRBD1 (6 bases). Trimming removed 0 bases at V and 8 bases at J, with 10 bases between. Germline V lookup: CDR1 MNHNY, CDR2 SVGAGI (reference sequence). The CDR3 has 13 residues.

The table lists this clonotype with a few counts. The chain joins TRBV18 to TRBJ2-3; no clear D gene. CDR1 KGHSH and CDR2 LQKENI come from the germline V gene. V gave up 0 bases and J gave up 5 bases, with 15 bases separating them. This CDR3 spans 16 amino acids. CDR3 sequence (DNA): TGTGCCAGCTCACCACCGAAAACTGGACGGATAGATACGCAGTATTTT. The encoded protein is CASSPPKTGRIDTQYF.

This clonotype was recorded at least ten times. This sequence joins TRBV12-3 or TRBV12-4 and TRBJ1-5, with TRBD1 identical over 9 bases. Trimming took 11 bases from V and 7 from J; bases not matched to a gene: 9. The CDR3 runs 13 residues. The CDR3 protein is CAVGGTGPQPQHF. CDR3 nucleotide sequence: TGTGCCGTGGGAGGGACAGGGCCCCAGCCCCAGCATTTT.

V is TRBV20-1 and J is TRBJ2-3; D unclear. Germline CDR1 is DFQATT and CDR2 is SNEGSKA (reference sequence). The CDR3 spans 13 residues. Trimming shortened V by 7 bases and J by 2 bases, and 13 bases separated the two germline ends. CDR3 protein: CSGLPRTTDTQYF. The CDR3 DNA sequence: TGCAGTGGGCTACCGAGAACCACAGATACGCAGTATTTT.

V and J are TRBV30 and TRBJ1-2; maybe TRBD1 (5 bases). Germline V gene data show CDR1 as GTSNPN and CDR2 as SVGIG (reference sequence). Trimming pared 0 bases from V and 2 bases from J, leaving 7 bases between. The CDR3 length is 13 residues. The CDR3: CAWSVRTNYGYTF. CDR3 DNA: TGTGCCTGGAGTGTTAGGACAAACTATGGCTACACCTTC.

This clonotype showed up just a few times. The J gene is TRBJ1-2, the V gene TRBV7-9; D possibly corresponds to TRBD1 (6 bases). V was trimmed by 4 bases and J by 5 bases, leaving 20 bases between them. The germline CDR1 and CDR2 sequences are SEHNR and FQNEAQ (reference sequence). The CDR3 spans 16 residues. The CDR3 nucleotides are TGTGCCAGCAGCTGGAGGGGGACAAGAGATCAGTATGGCTACACCTTC. The encoded protein is CASSWRGTRDQYGYTF. The whole variable domain, filled in from reference TRBV7-9 and TRBJ1-2, reads DTGVSQNPRHKITKRGQNVTFRCDPISEHNRLYWYRQTLGQGPEFLTYFQNEAQLEKSRLLSDRFSAERPKGSFSTLEIQRTEQGDSAMYLCASSWRGTRDQYGYTFGSGTRLTVV.

Only a few counts were recorded for this clonotype. The chain has TRBV4-3 and TRBJ2-7; 12 bases match TRBD1. The germline V gene encodes CDR1 LGHNA and CDR2 YSLEER. After removal of 5 bases from V and 3 bases from J, the junction contained 5 bases not matched to a gene. The CDR3 covers 15 residues. CDR3 in DNA: TGCGCCAGCAGCATCGGGACAGGGGGCAACTACGAGCAGTACTTC. Translating gives CASSIGTGGNYEQYF.